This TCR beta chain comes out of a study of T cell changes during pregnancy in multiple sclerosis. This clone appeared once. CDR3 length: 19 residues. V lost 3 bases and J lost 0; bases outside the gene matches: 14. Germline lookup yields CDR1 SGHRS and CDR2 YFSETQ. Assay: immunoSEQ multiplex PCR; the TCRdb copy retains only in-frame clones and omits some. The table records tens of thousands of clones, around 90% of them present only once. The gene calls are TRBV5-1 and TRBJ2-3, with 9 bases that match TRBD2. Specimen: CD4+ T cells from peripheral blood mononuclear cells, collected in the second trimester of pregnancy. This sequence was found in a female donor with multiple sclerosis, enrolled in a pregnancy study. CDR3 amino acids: CASSYRLAGGVSSTDTQYF. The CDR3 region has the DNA TGCGCCAGCAGCTATAGACTGGCGGGGGGGGTGAGTAGCACAGATACGCAGTATTTT.